A selection of T cell receptor beta chains follows, all from one sample in a study of T cell responses to AZD1222 COVID-19 vaccine. Clones were sequenced by immunoSEQ multiplex PCR, and TCRdb holds only the in-frame ones, with some missing. The sample carries some 200,000 clones, about 89% recorded once. The sequenced sample was peripheral blood, obtained 28 days after the second AZD1222 dose. The receptors shown here come from an adult who received the AZD1222 COVID-19 vaccine. The CDR3 runs from the conserved cysteine through the conserved F or W. D genes are given only for firm matches. Clone size is stated in some rows and not others, as once, few, many or a class when expanded.

clone_size	d_call	v_call	j_call	cdr3_aa	cdr3_nt
-	-	TRBV2	TRBJ1-5	CASSEATGGSQPQHF	TGTGCCAGCAGTGAAGCGACGGGGGGCAGTCAGCCCCAGCATTTT
-	TRBD2	TRBV9	TRBJ2-7	CASSPSGGPPYEQYF	TGTGCCAGCAGCCCGTCGGGAGGACCCCCATACGAGCAGTACTTC
-	TRBD1	TRBV12-3/TRBV12-4	TRBJ2-5	CASNRDRGTAQYF	TGTGCCAGCAACCGGGACAGGGGTACGGCCCAGTACTTC
-	-	TRBV12-5	TRBJ2-5	CASGLVQAQETQYF	TGTGCTAGTGGTTTGGTACAGGCACAAGAGACCCAGTACTTC
once	-	TRBV6-6	TRBJ1-2	CASSYSSGPNYGYTF	TGTGCCAGCAGTTACTCGTCAGGGCCCAACTATGGCTACACCTTC
-	-	TRBV11-3	TRBJ1-1	CASSLSDTEAFF	TGTGCCAGCAGCCTGTCTGACACTGAAGCTTTCTTT
-	-	TRBV7-9	TRBJ2-7	CASRGGSAYEQYF	TGTGCCAGCAGAGGGGGTTCCGCCTACGAGCAGTACTTC
-	-	TRBV23-1	TRBJ1-5	CASSQSAGDVEPDSNQPQHF	TGCGCCAGCAGTCAATCGGCGGGGGACGTAGAACCTGATAGCAATCAGCCCCAGCATTTT
-	-	TRBV3-1/TRBV3-2	TRBJ2-3	CASSHNAASTQYF	TGTGCCAGCAGCCATAATGCTGCTAGTACGCAGTATTTT
-	-	TRBV6-5	TRBJ1-2	CASSPKRGNYGYTF	TGTGCCAGCAGTCCCAAGCGGGGGAACTATGGCTACACCTTC
-	TRBD1	TRBV11-2	TRBJ1-5	CASSLGQGGQPQHF	TGTGCCAGCAGCTTAGGACAGGGCGGCCAGCCCCAGCATTTT
-	TRBD1	TRBV5-1	TRBJ2-3	CASSSGQATDTQYF	TGCGCCAGCAGCTCTGGACAGGCCACAGATACGCAGTATTTT
once	TRBD2	TRBV7-9	TRBJ2-1	CASSSIPGLAGEQFF	TGTGCCAGCAGCTCAATCCCGGGACTAGCGGGAGAGCAGTTCTTC
-	TRBD1	TRBV4-1	TRBJ1-6	CASSQTSGTANSPLHF	TGCGCCAGCAGCCAGACCTCCGGGACAGCAAATTCACCCCTCCACTTT
-	-	TRBV2	TRBJ1-2	CASSERGAYGYTF	TGTGCCAGCAGTGAAAGGGGGGCTTATGGCTACACCTTC
-	TRBD1	TRBV28	TRBJ1-5	CASSLRRTGGNNQPQHF	TGTGCCAGCAGTTTACGACGGACAGGGGGCAATAATCAGCCCCAGCATTTT
-	-	TRBV14	TRBJ1-6	CASSPGPSSPLHF	TGTGCCAGCAGCCCGGGACCCTCGTCACCCCTCCACTTT
-	-	TRBV10-2	TRBJ1-1	CASNLSGTGNTEAFF	TGCGCCAGCAATCTCTCGGGGACGGGGAACACTGAAGCTTTCTTT
-	TRBD1	TRBV28	TRBJ1-5	CASSYTGVSNQPQHF	TGTGCCAGCAGCTACACAGGGGTGAGCAATCAGCCCCAGCATTTT
few	-	TRBV9	TRBJ1-2	CASSATGYGYTF	TGTGCCAGCAGCGCGACAGGCTATGGCTACACCTTC
-	-	TRBV19	TRBJ2-7	CASSSPPIYEQYF	TGTGCCAGTAGTTCCCCCCCGATCTACGAGCAGTACTTC
-	-	TRBV6-5	TRBJ1-5	CASSPNRGAQPQHF	TGTGCCAGCAGCCCAAACCGGGGGGCTCAGCCCCAGCATTTT
-	-	TRBV2	TRBJ2-1	CASSEAGAGYNEQFF	TGTGCCAGCAGTGAAGCCGGGGCCGGGTACAATGAGCAGTTCTTC
-	-	TRBV19	TRBJ1-1	CASQRETGMNTEAFF	TGTGCCAGCCAGAGAGAGACAGGAATGAACACTGAAGCTTTCTTT
-	TRBD2	TRBV27	TRBJ2-7	CASSLVVGGIYEQYF	TGTGCCAGCAGTTTAGTGGTGGGAGGGATCTACGAGCAGTACTTC
-	-	TRBV7-9	TRBJ2-7	CASSLGGAGSYEQYF	TGTGCCAGCAGCTTAGGCGGAGCGGGCTCCTACGAGCAGTACTTC
-	-	TRBV19	TRBJ2-6	CASSTSGTNGANVLTF	TGTGCCAGTAGTACCAGCGGGACAAACGGGGCCAACGTCCTGACTTTC
-	TRBD2	TRBV5-1	TRBJ2-5	CASSLPPSGTQETQYF	TGCGCCAGCAGCTTGCCTCCTAGCGGGACTCAAGAGACCCAGTACTTC
-	-	TRBV7-3	TRBJ2-2	CASSLGRLGGQRTGELFF	TGTGCCAGCAGCTTAGGGCGTTTAGGAGGCCAGAGGACCGGGGAGCTGTTTTTT
once	-	TRBV29-1	TRBJ2-2	CSGMGNTGELFF	TGCAGCGGGATGGGGAACACCGGGGAGCTGTTTTTT
once	-	TRBV7-8	TRBJ1-3	CASSQQGQNGAVYF	TGTGCCAGCAGCCAGCAAGGCCAGAACGGCGCAGTATATTTT
-	TRBD1	TRBV30	TRBJ2-5	CAWRGDREPETQYF	TGTGCCTGGAGAGGGGACAGGGAACCGGAGACCCAGTACTTC
-	-	TRBV27	TRBJ1-5	CASSLIGTLGPQHF	TGTGCCAGCAGTTTGATCGGTACTTTGGGGCCCCAGCATTTT
-	TRBD1	TRBV5-1	TRBJ2-7	CASSLVGTGAYEQYF	TGCGCCAGCAGCTTGGTTGGGACAGGCGCCTACGAGCAGTACTTC
-	-	TRBV5-1	TRBJ1-1	CASSLLRGPTEAFF	TGCGCCAGCAGCTTGCTCAGGGGTCCCACTGAAGCTTTCTTT
-	-	TRBV19	TRBJ1-1	CASSILSRGRNTEAFF	TGTGCCAGTAGTATCCTCTCTAGAGGGAGGAACACTGAAGCTTTCTTT
-	-	TRBV24-1	TRBJ2-4	CATSSRNIQYF	TGTGCCACCAGTTCAAGGAACATTCAGTACTTC
-	-	TRBV5-4	TRBJ2-7	CASSSGTLLSYEQYF	TGTGCCAGCAGCAGCGGAACCCTTCTCTCCTACGAGCAGTACTTC
-	-	TRBV5-6	TRBJ2-2	CASSWGTPGGELFF	TGTGCCAGCAGCTGGGGGACACCAGGCGGGGAGCTGTTTTTT
-	TRBD1	TRBV19	TRBJ1-4	CASSPWYGTVNEKLFF	TGTGCCAGTAGTCCCTGGTACGGGACAGTAAATGAAAAACTGTTTTTT
-	-	TRBV30	TRBJ1-2	CAWWSGQLTGYTF	TGTGCCTGGTGGTCCGGGCAGTTGACTGGCTACACCTTC
-	-	TRBV24-1	TRBJ1-2	CATSDFQGLDGYTF	TGTGCCACCAGTGATTTCCAGGGGCTGGATGGCTACACCTTC
-	-	TRBV9	TRBJ2-1	CASISGLYNEQFF	TGTGCCAGCATCTCGGGACTCTACAATGAGCAGTTCTTC
few	TRBD2	TRBV5-1	TRBJ2-7	CASSSTSGPSSYEQYF	TGCGCCAGCAGCTCCACTAGCGGTCCTAGCTCCTACGAGCAGTACTTC
-	TRBD1	TRBV2	TRBJ2-7	CASRDRGQGLEQYF	TGTGCCAGCAGAGACAGGGGGCAAGGGCTCGAGCAGTACTTC
-	-	TRBV9	TRBJ2-3	CASSVEGYYTQYF	TGTGCCAGCAGCGTTGAGGGGTACTATACGCAGTATTTT
-	-	TRBV7-9	TRBJ2-5	CASSLALPGVETQYF	TGTGCCAGCAGCTTAGCGCTCCCAGGGGTTGAGACCCAGTACTTC
few	TRBD1	TRBV30	TRBJ1-5	CAWSPTTGIQPQHF	TGTGCCTGGAGTCCAACGACAGGGATCCAGCCCCAGCATTTT
-	TRBD1	TRBV28	TRBJ1-4	CASRTGEREKLFF	TGTGCCAGCAGGACAGGGGAACGTGAAAAACTGTTTTTT
-	TRBD2	TRBV5-6	TRBJ2-3	CASSLASGGTDTQYF	TGTGCCAGCAGCTTGGCCAGCGGGGGCACAGATACGCAGTATTTT
once	-	TRBV27	TRBJ2-1	CASSLLGDEQFF	TGTGCCAGCAGTCTTCTCGGGGATGAGCAGTTCTTC